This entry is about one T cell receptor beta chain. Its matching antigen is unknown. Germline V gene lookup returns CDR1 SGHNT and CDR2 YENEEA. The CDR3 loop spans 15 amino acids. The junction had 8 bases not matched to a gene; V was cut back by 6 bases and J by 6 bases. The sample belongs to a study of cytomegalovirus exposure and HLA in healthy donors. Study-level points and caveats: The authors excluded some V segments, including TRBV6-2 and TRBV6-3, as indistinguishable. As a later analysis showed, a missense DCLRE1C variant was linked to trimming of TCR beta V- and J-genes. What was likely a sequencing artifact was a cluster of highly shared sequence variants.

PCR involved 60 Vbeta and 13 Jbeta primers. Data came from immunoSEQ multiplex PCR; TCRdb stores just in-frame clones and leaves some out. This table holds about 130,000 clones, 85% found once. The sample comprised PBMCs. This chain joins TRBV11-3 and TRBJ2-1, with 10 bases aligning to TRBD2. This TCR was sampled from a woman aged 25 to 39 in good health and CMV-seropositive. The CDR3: CASSPTLAGFNEQFF. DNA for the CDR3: TGTGCCAGCAGTCCGACACTAGCGGGGTTCAATGAGCAGTTCTTC.